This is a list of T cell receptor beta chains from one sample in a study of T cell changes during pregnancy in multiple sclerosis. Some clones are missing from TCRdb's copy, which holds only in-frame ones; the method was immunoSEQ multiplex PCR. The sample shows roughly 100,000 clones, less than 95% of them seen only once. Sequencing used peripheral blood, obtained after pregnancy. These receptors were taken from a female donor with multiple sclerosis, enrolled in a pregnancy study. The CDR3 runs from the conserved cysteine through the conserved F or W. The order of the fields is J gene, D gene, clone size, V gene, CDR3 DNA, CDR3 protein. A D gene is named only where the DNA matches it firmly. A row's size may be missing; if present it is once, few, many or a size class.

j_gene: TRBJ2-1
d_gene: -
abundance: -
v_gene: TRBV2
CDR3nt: TGTGCCAGCAGTGAATTGGGGCGGGACTACAATGAGCAGTTCTTC
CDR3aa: CASSELGRDYNEQFF

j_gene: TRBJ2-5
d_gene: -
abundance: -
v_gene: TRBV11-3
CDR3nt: TGTGCCAGCAGCTTAAGTGGACAGCAAGAGACCCAGTACTTC
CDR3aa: CASSLSGQQETQYF

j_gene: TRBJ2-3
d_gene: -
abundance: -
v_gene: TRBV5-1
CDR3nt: TGCGCCAGCAGCTTGGCCGGGACTAGCACAGATACGCAGTATTTT
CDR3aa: CASSLAGTSTDTQYF

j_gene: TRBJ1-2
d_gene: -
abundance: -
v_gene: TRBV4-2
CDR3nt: TGTGCCAGCAGCCAAGAATTGAACACCGCCTATGGCTACACCTTC
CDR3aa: CASSQELNTAYGYTF

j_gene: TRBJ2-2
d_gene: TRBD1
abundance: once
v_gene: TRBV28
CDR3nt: TGTGCCAGCAGTCCGGGGACAGGGTACACCGGGGAGCTGTTTTTT
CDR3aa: CASSPGTGYTGELFF

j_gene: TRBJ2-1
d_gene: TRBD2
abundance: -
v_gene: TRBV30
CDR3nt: TGTGCCGAAGCGGGGTCGAAAGGGCACAATGAGCAGTTCTTC
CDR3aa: CAEAGSKGHNEQFF

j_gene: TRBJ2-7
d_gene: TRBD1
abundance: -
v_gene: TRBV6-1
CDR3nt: TGTGCCAGCAGTGAAAGAGGGACAGGGGGCTACGAGCAGTACTTC
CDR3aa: CASSERGTGGYEQYF

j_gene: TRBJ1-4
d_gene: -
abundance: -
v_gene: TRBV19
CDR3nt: TGTGCCAGTAGTCCAAGGACAGCCCTTAATGAAAAACTGTTTTTT
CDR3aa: CASSPRTALNEKLFF

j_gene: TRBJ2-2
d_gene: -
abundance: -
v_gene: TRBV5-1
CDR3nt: TGCGCCAGCAGCTCCTTACTGAACACCGGGGAGCTGTTTTTT
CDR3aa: CASSSLLNTGELFF

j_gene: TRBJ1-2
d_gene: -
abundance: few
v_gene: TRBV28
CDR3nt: TGTGCCAGCAGTCTCCCCAGGGGCTATGGCTACACCTTC
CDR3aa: CASSLPRGYGYTF

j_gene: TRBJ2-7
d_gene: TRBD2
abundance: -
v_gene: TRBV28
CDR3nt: TGTGCCAGCAGCCGCACTAGCGGGGCCTCCTACGAGCAGTACTTC
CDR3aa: CASSRTSGASYEQYF

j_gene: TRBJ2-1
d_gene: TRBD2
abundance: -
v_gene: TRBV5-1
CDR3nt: TGCGCCAGCAGCTTGGCCGGTTTAGTAGCGGGGGGTTATGAGCAGTTCTTC
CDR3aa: CASSLAGLVAGGYEQFF

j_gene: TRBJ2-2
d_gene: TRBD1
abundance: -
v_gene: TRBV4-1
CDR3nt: TGCGCCAGCAGCCAAGATCTTGGGGGGACAGGGGGTTGGAGGGAGCTGTTTTTT
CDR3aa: CASSQDLGGTGGWRELFF

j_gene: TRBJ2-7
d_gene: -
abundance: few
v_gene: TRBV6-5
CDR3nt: TGTGCCAGCAGTTACTCCGGGACACGAATCTACGAGCAGTACTTC
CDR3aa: CASSYSGTRIYEQYF

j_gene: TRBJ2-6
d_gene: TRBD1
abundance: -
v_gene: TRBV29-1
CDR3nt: TGCAGCGTTGGACAGGGGGCGCCTGGGGCCAACGTCCTGACTTTC
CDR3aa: CSVGQGAPGANVLTF

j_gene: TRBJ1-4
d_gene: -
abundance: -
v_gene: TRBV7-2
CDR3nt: TGTGCCAGCAGCTTAGGTGCAGGGGTAGGTGAAAAACTGTTTTTT
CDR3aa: CASSLGAGVGEKLFF

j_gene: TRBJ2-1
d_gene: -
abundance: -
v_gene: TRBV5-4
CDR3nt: TGTGCCAGCAGCCCCCGACTAACCTACAATGAGCAGTTCTTC
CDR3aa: CASSPRLTYNEQFF

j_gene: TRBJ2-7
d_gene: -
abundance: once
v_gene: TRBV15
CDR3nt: TGTGCCACCAGCAGAGATCAAAGGGGTACCTACGAGCAGTACTTC
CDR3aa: CATSRDQRGTYEQYF

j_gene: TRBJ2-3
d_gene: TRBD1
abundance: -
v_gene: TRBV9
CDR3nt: TGTGCCAGCAGCGTAGGACAGGGGGCCGATACGCAGTATTTT
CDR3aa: CASSVGQGADTQYF

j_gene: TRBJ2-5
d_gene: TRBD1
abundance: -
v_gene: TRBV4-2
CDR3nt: TGTGCCAGCAGCCAAGCCATGGGACAGGGTATGGAGACCCAGTACTTC
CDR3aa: CASSQAMGQGMETQYF

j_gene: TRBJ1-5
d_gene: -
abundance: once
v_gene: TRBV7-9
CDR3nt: TGTGCCAGCAGCCGCGGGGGGGGTAATCAGCCCCAGCATTTT
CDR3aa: CASSRGGGNQPQHF

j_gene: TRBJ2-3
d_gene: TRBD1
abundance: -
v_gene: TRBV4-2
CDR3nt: TGTGCCAGCAGCCAAGATGCCCCGGGACAGGGGGCAGATACGCAGTATTTT
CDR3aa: CASSQDAPGQGADTQYF

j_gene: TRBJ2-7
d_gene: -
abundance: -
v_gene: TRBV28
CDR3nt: TGTGCCAGCAGTGGGACTCCCACCTACGAGCAGTACTTC
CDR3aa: CASSGTPTYEQYF

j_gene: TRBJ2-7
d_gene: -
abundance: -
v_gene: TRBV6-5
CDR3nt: TGTGCCAGCAGTTTGGGAGTAACCTACGAGCAGTACTTC
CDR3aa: CASSLGVTYEQYF

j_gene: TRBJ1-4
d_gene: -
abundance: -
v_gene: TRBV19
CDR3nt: TGTGCCAGTAGTCCTTTCGTAGCAACTAATGAAAAACTGTTTTTT
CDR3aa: CASSPFVATNEKLFF

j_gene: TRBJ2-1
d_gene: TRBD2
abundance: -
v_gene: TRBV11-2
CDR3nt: TGTGCCAGCAGATCACCGGGACTAGCCAATGAGCAGTTCTTC
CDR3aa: CASRSPGLANEQFF

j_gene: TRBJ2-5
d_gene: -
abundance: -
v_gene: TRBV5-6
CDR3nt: TGTGCCAGCAGCTGGACAGGAGGGCGTGGGGAGACCCAGTACTTC
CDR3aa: CASSWTGGRGETQYF

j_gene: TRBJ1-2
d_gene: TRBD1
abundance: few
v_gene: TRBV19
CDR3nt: TGTGCCAGCCTCCAGGACAGGGGGAATTACTATGGCTACACCTTC
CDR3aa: CASLQDRGNYYGYTF

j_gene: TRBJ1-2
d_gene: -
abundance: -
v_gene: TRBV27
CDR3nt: TGTGCCAGCAGTTTTGCGGGGGGCGGCTACACCTTC
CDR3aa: CASSFAGGGYTF

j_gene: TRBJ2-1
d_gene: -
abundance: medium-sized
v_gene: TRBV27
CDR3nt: TGTGCCAGCAGTACATACAATGAGCAGTTCTTC
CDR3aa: CASSTYNEQFF

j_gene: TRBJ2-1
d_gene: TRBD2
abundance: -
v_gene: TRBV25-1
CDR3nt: TGTGCCAGCAGTGACGCCCAGCGGGAGGCAAATGAGCAGTTCTTC
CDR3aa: CASSDAQREANEQFF

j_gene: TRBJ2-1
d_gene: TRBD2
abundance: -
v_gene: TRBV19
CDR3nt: TGTGCCAGTACAGCGGGAGGGCCGTATAATGAGCAGTTCTTC
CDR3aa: CASTAGGPYNEQFF

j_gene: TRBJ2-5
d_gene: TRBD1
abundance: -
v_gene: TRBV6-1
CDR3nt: TGTGCCAGCAGTTTACAGGGGATGGAGACCCAGTACTTC
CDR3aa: CASSLQGMETQYF

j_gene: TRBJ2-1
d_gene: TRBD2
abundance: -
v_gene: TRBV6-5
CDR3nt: TGTGCCAGCAGACCCACTAGCGGGGCAGGTGAGCAGTTCTTC
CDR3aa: CASRPTSGAGEQFF

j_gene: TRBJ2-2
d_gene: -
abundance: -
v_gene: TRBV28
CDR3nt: TGTGCCAGCAGTTGGCGGAGGGGGGAGCTGTTTTTT
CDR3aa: CASSWRRGELFF

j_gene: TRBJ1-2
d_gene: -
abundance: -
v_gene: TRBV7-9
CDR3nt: TGTGCCAGCAGGGGGGGGCGGAGTCAATTCTATGGCTACACCTTC
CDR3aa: CASRGGRSQFYGYTF

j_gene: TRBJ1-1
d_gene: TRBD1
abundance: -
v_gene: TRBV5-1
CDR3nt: TGCGCCAGCAGCTTGGAAGGGACAGGGAACACTGAAGCTTTCTTT
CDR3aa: CASSLEGTGNTEAFF

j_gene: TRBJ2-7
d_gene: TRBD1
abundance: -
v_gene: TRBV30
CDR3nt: TGTGCCTGGAGTGTAGGTGGGACAGTGTCCTACGAGCAGTACTTC
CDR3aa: CAWSVGGTVSYEQYF

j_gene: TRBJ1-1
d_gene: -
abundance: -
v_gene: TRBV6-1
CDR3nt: TGTGCCAGCAGTCGACAGCGGGGCACTGAAGCTTTCTTT
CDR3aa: CASSRQRGTEAFF

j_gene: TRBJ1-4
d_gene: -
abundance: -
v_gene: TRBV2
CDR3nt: TGTGCCAGCAGTGGACAGCCTGCAACTAATGAAAAACTGTTTTTT
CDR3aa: CASSGQPATNEKLFF

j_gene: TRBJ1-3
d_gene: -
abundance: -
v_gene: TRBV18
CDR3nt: TGTGCCAGCTCACCGAAGATCTACTCTGGAAACACCATATATTTT
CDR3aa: CASSPKIYSGNTIYF

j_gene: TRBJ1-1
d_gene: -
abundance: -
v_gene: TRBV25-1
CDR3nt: TGTGCCAGCAGGGTTACTCAGGGTACTGAAGCTTTCTTT
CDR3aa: CASRVTQGTEAFF

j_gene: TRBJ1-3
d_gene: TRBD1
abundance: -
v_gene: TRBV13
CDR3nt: TGTGCCAGCAGCCCCGGGACAGGGGAGAGGAGAAACACCATATATTTT
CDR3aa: CASSPGTGERRNTIYF

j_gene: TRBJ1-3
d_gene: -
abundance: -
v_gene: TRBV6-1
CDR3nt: TGTGCCAGCATTCAGGCCTCTGGAAACACCATATATTTT
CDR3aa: CASIQASGNTIYF

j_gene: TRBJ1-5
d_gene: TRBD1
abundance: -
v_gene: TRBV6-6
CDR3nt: TGTGCCAGCAGTTCCCCTATCCGGGACAGGGATCAGCCCCAGCATTTT
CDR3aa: CASSSPIRDRDQPQHF

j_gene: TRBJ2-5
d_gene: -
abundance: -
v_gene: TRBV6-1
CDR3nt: TGTGCCAGCAGTGAACTTTGGACTGCGTCGGGGACCCAGTACTTC
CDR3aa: CASSELWTASGTQYF